The present T cell receptor (beta chain) was sequenced within a study of blood T cell repertoires in COVID-19 (dated by TCRdb to 2019 to 2021). With regard to the full study: Collaborator samples came from the United States, Italy and Spain and covered acute and convalescent phases of COVID-19. The prospective study material was composed of cDNA or gDNA derived from T cells, B-cell-depleted T cells, or PBMCs. Subjects who had been exposed to COVID-19, were actively infected with it, or had recovered from it provided the deeply sampled blood TCRbeta repertoires that made up the dataset. The repertoires were released in a freely available public database intended as a resource for research on the immune response to SARS-CoV-2. Samples came from the ongoing ImmuneRACE study (first 160 participants) plus 1,254 subjects from 6 global collaborators. The sample metadata nearly always contained a de-identified subject ID, COVID-19 status, age in years and sex. Where available, HLA class I and class II types were taken from metadata supplied by the sample provider and were not determined by assay-based typing.

From cysteine to phenylalanine, the CDR3 is 13 amino acids long. Here the CDR3 DNA is all that survives: 39 bases in frame from base 1. CDR1 and CDR2 (GTSNPN, SVGIG) derive from the germline V gene (reference sequence). The junction shows trimming of 3 bases on V and 6 bases on J, plus 11 bases between the germline ends. The paper as a whole reports these results and caveats: The amount of clinical and demographic metadata varied by source and participant and was provided uncurated.

Turning to this clone: No cognate antigen has been identified for it. One base away there is no much larger clone; base qualities are not given.

TCRbeta CDR3 regions were amplified from genomic DNA by means of the immunoSEQ Assay, a bias-controlled multiplex PCR. The authors processed their data as follows. The number of nucleated cells in each sample was estimated from the amplification of reference gene primers within the assay. Sequence reads were collapsed and filtered to measure the absolute abundance of every unique TCRbeta CDR3 rearrangement. Productive Simpson clonality was computed per sample as the square root of Simpson's diversity index over productive rearrangements. TCRdb's version of the immuneACCESS table is confined to in-frame rearrangements and falls short of the full clone set. An unresolved V gene accounts for under half of the shortfall where checked; the remainder is of unknown origin. The V and J calls and clone size come from that table; D and trimming were worked out from the DNA. Present in this sample are around 250,000 clones, 85% to 90% of which were seen just once. The ten largest clones add up to about 4.5% of the sample.

Another Seattle source contributed samples from volunteer blood donors who had recovered from COVID-19. The collaborating institutions used their own protocols to collect whole blood in K2EDTA tubes. For TCRbeta analysis, collaborator samples were shipped as frozen whole blood, as isolated PBMCs, or as DNA extracted from either sample type. The rearrangement joined TRBV30 to TRBJ1-4; possibly the D gene is TRBD1, per 5 matching bases. Source material: peripheral blood. This TCR came from a middle-aged woman who had recovered from COVID-19. CDR3 sequence: CAWRRDSYEKLFF. The bases read TGTGCCTGGAGACGAGACAGTTATGAAAAACTGTTTTTT.